The source of this T cell receptor beta chain is a study of T cell changes during pregnancy in multiple sclerosis. Sequenced by immunoSEQ multiplex PCR; TCRdb stores in-frame clones only, minus some. The profile shows around 40,000 clones, more than 85% of them singletons. V was shortened by 0 bases and J by 4 bases, with 19 bases between the two germline ends. The CDR3 has 17 residues. Per germline, CDR1 SEHNR and CDR2 FQNEAQ (reference sequence). The TCR originated in a female donor with multiple sclerosis, enrolled in a pregnancy study. The source was CD4+ T cells from peripheral blood mononuclear cells, collected in the second trimester of pregnancy. This sequence joins TRBV7-9 and TRBJ2-7; D possibly corresponds to TRBD1 (6 bases). CDR3: CASSLALVQGKGYEQYF. As DNA, the CDR3 is TGTGCCAGCAGCTTAGCCTTAGTCCAGGGGAAGGGGTACGAGCAGTACTTC. The variable domain in full, completed from reference TRBV7-9 and TRBJ2-7, reads DTGVSQNPRHKITKRGQNVTFRCDPISEHNRLYWYRQTLGQGPEFLTYFQNEAQLEKSRLLSDRFSAERPKGSFSTLEIQRTEQGDSAMYLCASSLALVQGKGYEQYFGPGTRLTVT.